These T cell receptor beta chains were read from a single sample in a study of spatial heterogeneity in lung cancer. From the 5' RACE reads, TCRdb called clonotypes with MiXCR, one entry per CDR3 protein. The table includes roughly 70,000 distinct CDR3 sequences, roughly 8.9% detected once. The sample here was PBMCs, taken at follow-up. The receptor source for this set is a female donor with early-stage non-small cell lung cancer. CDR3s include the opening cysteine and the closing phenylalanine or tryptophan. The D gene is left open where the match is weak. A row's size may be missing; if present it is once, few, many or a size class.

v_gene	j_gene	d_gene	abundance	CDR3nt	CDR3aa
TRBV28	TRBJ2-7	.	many	TGTGCCAGCAGCCAGGGTCCCTACGAGCAGTACTTC	CASSQGPYEQYF
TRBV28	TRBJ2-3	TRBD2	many	TGTGCCCACGGGGGGGCCACAGATACGCAGTATTTT	CAHGGATDTQYF
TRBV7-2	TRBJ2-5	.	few	TGTGCCAGCAGCTTACCCTGGGACTCCCTAACACGGACCCAGTACTTC	CASSLPWDSLTRTQYF
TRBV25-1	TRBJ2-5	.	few	TGTGCCAGCAGTGGAACGATGGGGGAAGGGGAGACCCAGTACTTC	CASSGTMGEGETQYF
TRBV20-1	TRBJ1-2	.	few	TGCAGTGCTAGCGGGGGCGGTGTAACCTATGGCTACACCTTC	CSASGGGVTYGYTF
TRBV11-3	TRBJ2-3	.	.	TGTGCCAGCAGCCGGGACTCCCGCACAGATACGCAGTATTTT	CASSRDSRTDTQYF
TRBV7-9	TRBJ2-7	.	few	TGTGCCAGCAGAAGTGACAGCTCCTACGAGCAGTACTTC	CASRSDSSYEQYF
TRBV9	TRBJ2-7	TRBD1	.	TGTGCCAGCAGCGTAGAAGGGGGCCGGTATGGCGAGCAGTACTTC	CASSVEGGRYGEQYF
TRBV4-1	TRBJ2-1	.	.	TGCGCCAGCAGCCAAGAGAGGCTGAGGGAGGGGGTACACAATGAGCAGTTCTTC	CASSQERLREGVHNEQFF
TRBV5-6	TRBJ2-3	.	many	TGTGCCAGCAGCTTGGTTACAGATACGCAGTATTTT	CASSLVTDTQYF
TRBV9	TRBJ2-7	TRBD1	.	TGTGCCAGCAGCAAAGACCCCAGGGGGATGTCCTACGAGCAGTACTTC	CASSKDPRGMSYEQYF
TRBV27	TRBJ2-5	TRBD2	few	TGTGCCAGCAGTTTAAGGGACGGGGGGTACCAAGAGACCCAGTACTTC	CASSLRDGGYQETQYF
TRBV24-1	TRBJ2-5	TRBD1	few	TGTGCCACCAGTGGAAGGCCTCAAACCGGGACAGCCCAAGAGACCCAGTACTTC	CATSGRPQTGTAQETQYF
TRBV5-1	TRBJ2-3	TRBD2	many	TGCGCCAGCAAACACCTAGCGGAGAGCACAGATACGCAGTATTTT	CASKHLAESTDTQYF
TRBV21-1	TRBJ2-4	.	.	TGTGCCAGCAGCAAAGGGGGGTTAACCAAAAACATTCAGTACTTC	CASSKGGLTKNIQYF
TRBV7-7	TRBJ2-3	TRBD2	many	TGTGCTAGCAGCCCGGGACTAGCGGCCACAGATACGCAGTATTTT	CASSPGLAATDTQYF
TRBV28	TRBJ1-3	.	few	TGTGCCAGCAGTCCATCGCTATCTGGAAACACCATATATTTT	CASSPSLSGNTIYF
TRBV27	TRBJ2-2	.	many	TGTGCCAGCAGTTTAACGTCTCTTCCCGGGGAGCTGTTTTTT	CASSLTSLPGELFF
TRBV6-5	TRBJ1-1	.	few	TGTGCCAGCAGCCAAGGCGGGGCTGGTAAAACTGAAGCTTTCTTT	CASSQGGAGKTEAFF
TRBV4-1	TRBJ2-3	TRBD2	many	TGCGCCAGCAGCTCCCTCCGGGGGGACCCATACACAGATACGCAGTATTTT	CASSSLRGDPYTDTQYF
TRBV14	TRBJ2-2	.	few	TGTGCCAGCAGCCAGGGTTGGACCGGGGAGCTGTTTTTT	CASSQGWTGELFF
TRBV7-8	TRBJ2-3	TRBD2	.	TGTGCCAGCAGCCCAATAGCGGGAGTTAGCGATACGCAGTATTTT	CASSPIAGVSDTQYF
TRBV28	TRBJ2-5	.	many	TGTGCCAGCAGTCTATCGCTGGGGCGGGACCGAGAGACCCAGTACTTC	CASSLSLGRDRETQYF
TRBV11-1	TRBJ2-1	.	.	TGTGCCAGCAGAGCGGCCCGCTCCTACAATGAGCAGTTCTTC	CASRAARSYNEQFF
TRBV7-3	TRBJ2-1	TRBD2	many	TGTGCCAGCAGCTTTAGCGGGAGTAATGATGAGCAGTTCTTC	CASSFSGSNDEQFF
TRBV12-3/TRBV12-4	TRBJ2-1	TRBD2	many	TGTGCCAGCAGTTTCCGACGACTAGCGGGAGGGCAGTTCTTC	CASSFRRLAGGQFF
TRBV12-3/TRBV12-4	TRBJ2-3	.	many	TGTGCCAGCAGTTCAGGGGAAGGCGATACGCAGTATTTT	CASSSGEGDTQYF
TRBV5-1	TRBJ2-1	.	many	TGCGCCAGCAGCTTACAGGACTCATACAATGAGCAGTTCTTC	CASSLQDSYNEQFF
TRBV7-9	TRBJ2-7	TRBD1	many	TGTGCCAGCAGTCCAGGGGGTGCAGCCTACGAGCAGTACTTC	CASSPGGAAYEQYF
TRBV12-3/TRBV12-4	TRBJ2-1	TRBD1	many	TGTGCCAGCAGTTCCACAGGGGCCAATGAGCAGTTCTTC	CASSSTGANEQFF
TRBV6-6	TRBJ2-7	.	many	TGTGCCAGCAGTAGCGGGGACACTTACTACGAGCAGTACTTC	CASSSGDTYYEQYF
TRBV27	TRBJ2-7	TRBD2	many	TGTGCCAGCTCCTACATCCGGGCTAGCGGGAGCCACGAGCAGTACTTC	CASSYIRASGSHEQYF
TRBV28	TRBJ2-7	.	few	TGTGCCAGCACTGTCGGCGGCTTCGAGCAGTACTTC	CASTVGGFEQYF
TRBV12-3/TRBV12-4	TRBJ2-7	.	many	TGTGCCAGCAGTTCAGGGACCCACTCGAGGCAGTACTTC	CASSSGTHSRQYF
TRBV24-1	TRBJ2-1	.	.	TGTGCCACCAGTGATTCCCACCGCAATGAGCAGTTCTTC	CATSDSHRNEQFF
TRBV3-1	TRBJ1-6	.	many	TGTGCCAGCAGCCAGGGGGGGGGTAATAATTCACCCCTCCACTTT	CASSQGGGNNSPLHF
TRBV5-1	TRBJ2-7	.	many	TGCGCCAGCAGCCTGGACCCGACTTGGGTCCACGAGCAGTACTTC	CASSLDPTWVHEQYF
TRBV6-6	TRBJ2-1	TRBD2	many	TGTGCCCACTCCCCTCTTTCGGGACTAGCGGGAGTTGTGGACCATGAGCAGTTCTTC	CAHSPLSGLAGVVDHEQFF
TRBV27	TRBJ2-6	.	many	TGTGCCAGCAGGGACTCTGGGGCCAACGTCCTGACTTTC	CASRDSGANVLTF
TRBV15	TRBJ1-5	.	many	TGTGCCACCAGCAATCTCAGGGGCGGCAATCAGCCCCAGCATTTT	CATSNLRGGNQPQHF
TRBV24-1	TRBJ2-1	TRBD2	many	TGTGCCACCAGTGATGGTAGGAAGGGGACTAGCGATGAGCAGTTCTTC	CATSDGRKGTSDEQFF